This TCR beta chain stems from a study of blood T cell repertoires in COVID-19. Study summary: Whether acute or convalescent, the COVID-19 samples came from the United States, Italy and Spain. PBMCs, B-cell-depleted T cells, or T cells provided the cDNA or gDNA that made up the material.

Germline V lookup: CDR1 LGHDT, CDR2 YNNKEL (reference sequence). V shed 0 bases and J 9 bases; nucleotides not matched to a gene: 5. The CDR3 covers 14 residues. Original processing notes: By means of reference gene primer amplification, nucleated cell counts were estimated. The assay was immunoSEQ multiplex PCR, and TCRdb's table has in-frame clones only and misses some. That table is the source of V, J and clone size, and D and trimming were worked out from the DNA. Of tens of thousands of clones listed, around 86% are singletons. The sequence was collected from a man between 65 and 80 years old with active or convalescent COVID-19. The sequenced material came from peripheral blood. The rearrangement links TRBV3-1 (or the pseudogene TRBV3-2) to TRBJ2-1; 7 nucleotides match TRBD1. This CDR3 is CASSQDRGLFEQFF. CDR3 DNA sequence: TGTGCCAGCAGCCAAGATAGGGGGCTCTTTGAGCAGTTCTTC.